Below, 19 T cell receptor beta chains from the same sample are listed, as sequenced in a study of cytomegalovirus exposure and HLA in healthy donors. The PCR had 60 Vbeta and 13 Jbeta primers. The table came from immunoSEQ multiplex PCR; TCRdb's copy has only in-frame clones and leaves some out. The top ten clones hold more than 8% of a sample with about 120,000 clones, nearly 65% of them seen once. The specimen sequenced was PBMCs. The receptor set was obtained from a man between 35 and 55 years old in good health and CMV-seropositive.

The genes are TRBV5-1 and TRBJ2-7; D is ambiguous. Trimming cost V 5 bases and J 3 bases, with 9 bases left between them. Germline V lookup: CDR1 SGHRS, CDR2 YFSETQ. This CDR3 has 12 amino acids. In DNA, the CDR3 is TGCGCCAGCAGACCTGACATCTACGAGCAGTACTTC. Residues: CASRPDIYEQYF.

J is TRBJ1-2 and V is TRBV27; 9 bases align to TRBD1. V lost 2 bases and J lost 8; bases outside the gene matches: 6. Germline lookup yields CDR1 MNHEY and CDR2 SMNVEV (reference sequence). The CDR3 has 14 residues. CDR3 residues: CASSLAGQGSGYTF. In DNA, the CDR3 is TGTGCCAGCAGTTTAGCGGGACAGGGTAGCGGCTACACCTTC.

DNA of the CDR3: TGCGCCAGCAGCCTCCCTTATCGGACTAGTTGTCTCGAGCAGTTCTTC. Protein sequence: CASSLPYRTSCLEQFF. The chain is built from TRBV5-1 and TRBJ2-1; 7 bases are shared with TRBD2. The CDR3 has 16 residues. Trimming at V came to 4 bases and at J to 10 bases, leaving 17 bases not matched to a gene. Germline CDR1 SGHRS, CDR2 YFSETQ. Full variable domain (outside the CDR3, taken from reference TRBV5-1 and TRBJ2-1): KAGVTQTPRYLIKTRGQQVTLSCSPISGHRSVSWYQQTPGQGLQFLFEYFSETQRNKGNFPGRFSGRQFSNSRSEMNVSTLELGDSALYLCASSLPYRTSCLEQFFGPGTRLTVL.

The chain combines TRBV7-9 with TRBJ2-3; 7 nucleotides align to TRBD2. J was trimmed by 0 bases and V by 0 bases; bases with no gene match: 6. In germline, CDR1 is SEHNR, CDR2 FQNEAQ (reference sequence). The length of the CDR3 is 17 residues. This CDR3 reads CASSLATTRGSTDTQYF. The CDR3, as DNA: TGTGCCAGCAGCTTAGCGACGACGCGGGGGAGCACAGATACGCAGTATTTT.

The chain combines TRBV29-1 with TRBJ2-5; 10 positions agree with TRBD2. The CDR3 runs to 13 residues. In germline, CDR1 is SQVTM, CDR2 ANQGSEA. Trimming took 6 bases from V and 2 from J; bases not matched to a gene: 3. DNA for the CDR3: TGCAGCGTCCAGACTAGCGGGCAAGAGACCCAGTACTTC. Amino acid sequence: CSVQTSGQETQYF.

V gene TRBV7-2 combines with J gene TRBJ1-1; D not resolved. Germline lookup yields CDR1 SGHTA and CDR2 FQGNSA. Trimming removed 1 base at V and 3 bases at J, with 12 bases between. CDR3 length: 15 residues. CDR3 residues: CASSLGGSRYTEAFF. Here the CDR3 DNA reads TGTGCCAGCAGCTTAGGAGGGAGTCGGTACACTGAAGCTTTCTTT.

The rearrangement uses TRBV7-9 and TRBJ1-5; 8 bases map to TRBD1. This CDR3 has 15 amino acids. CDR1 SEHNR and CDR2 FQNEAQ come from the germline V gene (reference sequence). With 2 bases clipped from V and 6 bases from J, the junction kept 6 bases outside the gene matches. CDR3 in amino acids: CASSLNGQGRQPQHF. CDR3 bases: TGTGCCAGCAGCTTAAATGGACAGGGCCGTCAGCCCCAGCATTTT.

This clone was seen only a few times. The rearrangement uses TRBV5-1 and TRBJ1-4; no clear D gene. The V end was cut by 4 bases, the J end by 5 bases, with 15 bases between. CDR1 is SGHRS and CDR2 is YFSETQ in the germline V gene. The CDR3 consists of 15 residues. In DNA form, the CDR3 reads TGCGCCAGCAGCCCCGCTCCCTCTCGGAATGAAAAACTGTTTTTT. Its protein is CASSPAPSRNEKLFF.

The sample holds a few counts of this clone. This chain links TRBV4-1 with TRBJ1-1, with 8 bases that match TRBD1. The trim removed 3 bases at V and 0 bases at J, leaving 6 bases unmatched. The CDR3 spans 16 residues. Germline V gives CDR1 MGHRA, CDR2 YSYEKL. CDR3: CASSHSRTGLNTEAFF. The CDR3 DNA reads TGCGCCAGCAGCCATTCCCGGACAGGGCTGAACACTGAAGCTTTCTTT.

Here the CDR3 DNA reads TGTGCCAGTAGTATAATTAAGGAGTTGGGGGCAAGGTCTGGCTACACCTTC. Residues: CASSIIKELGARSGYTF. The rearrangement uses TRBV19 and TRBJ1-2; D possibly corresponds to TRBD1 (6 bases). The germline V and J ends were trimmed by 2 bases and 7 bases, with 23 bases remaining between them. The length of the CDR3 is 17 residues. Germline loops: CDR1 LNHDA, CDR2 SQIVND (reference sequence).

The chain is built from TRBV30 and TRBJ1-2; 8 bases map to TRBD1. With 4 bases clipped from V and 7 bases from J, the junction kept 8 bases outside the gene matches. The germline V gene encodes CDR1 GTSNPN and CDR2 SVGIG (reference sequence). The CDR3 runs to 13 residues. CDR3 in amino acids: CAWKSGGAGGYTF. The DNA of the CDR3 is TGTGCCTGGAAATCAGGGGGCGCTGGTGGCTACACCTTC.

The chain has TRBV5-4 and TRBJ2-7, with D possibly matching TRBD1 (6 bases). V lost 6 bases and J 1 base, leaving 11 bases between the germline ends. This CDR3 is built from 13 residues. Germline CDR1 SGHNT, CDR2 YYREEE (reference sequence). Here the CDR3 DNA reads TGTGCCAGCAAGACAGGTCCTTCCTACGAGCAGTACTTC. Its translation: CASKTGPSYEQYF.

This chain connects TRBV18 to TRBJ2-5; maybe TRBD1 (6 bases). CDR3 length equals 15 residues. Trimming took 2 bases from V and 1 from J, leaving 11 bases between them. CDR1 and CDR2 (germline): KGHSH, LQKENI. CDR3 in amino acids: CASSPGTPFQETQYF. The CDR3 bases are TGTGCCAGCTCACCAGGGACACCTTTCCAAGAGACCCAGTACTTC.

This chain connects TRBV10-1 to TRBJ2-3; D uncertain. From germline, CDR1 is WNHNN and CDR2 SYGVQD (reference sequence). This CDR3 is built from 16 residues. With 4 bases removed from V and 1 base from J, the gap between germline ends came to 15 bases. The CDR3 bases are TGCGCCAGCAGTGGTACAATTGGTCCCCGCACAGATACGCAGTATTTT. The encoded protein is CASSGTIGPRTDTQYF.

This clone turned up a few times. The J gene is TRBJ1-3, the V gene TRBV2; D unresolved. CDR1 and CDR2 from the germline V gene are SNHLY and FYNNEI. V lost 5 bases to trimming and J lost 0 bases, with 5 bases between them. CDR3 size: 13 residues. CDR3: CASSYNSGNTIYF. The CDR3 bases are TGTGCCAGCAGTTACAACTCTGGAAACACCATATATTTT.

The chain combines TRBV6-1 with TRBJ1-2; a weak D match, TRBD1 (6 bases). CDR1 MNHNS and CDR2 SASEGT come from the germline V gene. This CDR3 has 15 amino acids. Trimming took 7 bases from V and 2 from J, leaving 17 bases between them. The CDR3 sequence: CASTPGGAMNYGYTF. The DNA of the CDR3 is TGTGCCAGCACTCCTGGGGGGGCGATGAACTATGGCTACACCTTC.

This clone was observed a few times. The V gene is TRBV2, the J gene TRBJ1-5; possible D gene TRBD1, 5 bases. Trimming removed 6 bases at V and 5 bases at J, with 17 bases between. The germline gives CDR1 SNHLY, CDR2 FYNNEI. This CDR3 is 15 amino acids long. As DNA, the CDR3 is TGTGCCAGCAGGGGGGGTCGGGGAGGAGATCAGCCCCAGCATTTT. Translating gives CASRGGRGGDQPQHF. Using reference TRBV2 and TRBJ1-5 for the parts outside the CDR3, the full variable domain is EPEVTQTPSHQVTQMGQEVILRCVPISNHLYFYWYRQILGQKVEFLVSFYNNEISEKSEIFDDQFSVERPDGSNFTLKIRSTKLEDSAMYFCASRGGRGGDQPQHFGDGTRLSIL.

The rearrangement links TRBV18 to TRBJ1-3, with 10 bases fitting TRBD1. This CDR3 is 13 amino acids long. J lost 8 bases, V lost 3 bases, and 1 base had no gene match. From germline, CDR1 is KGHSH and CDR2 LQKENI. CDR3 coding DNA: TGTGCCAGCTCACCTGGACAGGGGGACACCATATATTTT. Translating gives CASSPGQGDTIYF.

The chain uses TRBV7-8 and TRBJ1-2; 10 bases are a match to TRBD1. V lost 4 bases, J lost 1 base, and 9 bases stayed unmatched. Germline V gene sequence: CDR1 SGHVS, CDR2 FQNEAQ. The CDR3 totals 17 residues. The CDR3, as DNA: TGTGCCAGCAGCTCCCAATGGGGACAGGGGTATAACTATGGCTACACCTTC. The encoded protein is CASSSQWGQGYNYGYTF.